Described below is a single TCR beta chain sequence and its context. Because it lacks the conserved phenylalanine or tryptophan at the end, this CDR3 is likely a read error. Because the CDR3's place on the DNA is in doubt, the DNA is left out and the CDR3 is given as listed by TCRdb. Including both end residues, the CDR3 is 12 amino acids long. These data originate in a study of T cell responses to AZD1222 COVID-19 vaccine. Repertoires were generated with immunoSEQ multiplex PCR, while TCRdb's copy carries only in-frame clones and drops some. The sample carries about 70,000 clones, around 84% recorded once.

The sample was peripheral blood, taken on day 0 of AZD1222 vaccination. V and J are TRBV12-3 or TRBV12-4 and TRBJ2-7; the D call of TRBD1 is as the table states it, not checked on the DNA. This sequence was found in an adult in good health. CDR3 amino acids: CASSPPTSDRSI.